This passage covers 10 T cell receptor beta chains from one sample sequenced in a study of glioma-infiltrating T cells. TCR alpha and beta CDR3 regions were amplified from RNA using iRepertoire nested multiplex PCR. TCRdb re-derived calls from the multiplex PCR reads in MiXCR, one entry per CDR3 protein. The repertoire has fewer than 200,000 distinct CDR3 sequences, 25% to 35% of them found once; the top ten carry roughly a fifth. Material: glioma tissue, nonneoplastic brain tissue, or PBMCs (not recorded which). All receptors derive from a human donor with low-grade glioma or glioblastoma, undergoing nonglioma brain surgery, or in good health (not recorded which).

The V call is TRBV19, the J call TRBJ2-1; 8 nucleotides align to TRBD2. Germline V gene data show CDR1 as LNHDA and CDR2 as SQIVND (reference sequence). V lost 6 bases to trimming and J lost 8 bases; unmatched junction nucleotides: 12. The CDR3 length is 15 residues. CDR3: CASSLREGRRDEQFF. The CDR3 nucleotides read TGTGCCAGTAGCCTCCGGGAGGGCCGTAGGGATGAGCAGTTCTTC.

This clonotype was counted ten times or more. This chain links TRBV28 with TRBJ2-7; D is perhaps TRBD1 (5 bases). Germline values: CDR1 MDHEN, CDR2 SYDVKM. Trimming pared 5 bases from V and 10 bases from J, leaving 15 bases between. This CDR3 has 12 amino acids. The CDR3 loop is CASSRALGDQYF. The CDR3 DNA sequence: TGTGCCAGCAGTAGAGCCCTAGGGGATCAGTACTTC. The variable domain in full, completed from reference TRBV28 and TRBJ2-7, reads DVKVTQSSRYLVKRTGEKVFLECVQDMDHENMFWYRQDPGLGLRLIYFSYDVKMKEKGDIPEGYSVSREKKERFSLILESASTNQTSMYLCASSRALGDQYFGPGTRLTVT.

This clonotype was seen ten or more times. This rearrangement joins TRBV6-1 to TRBJ2-7; TRBD2 agrees at 7 bases. CDR1 MNHNS and CDR2 SASEGT come from the germline V gene. CDR3 length: 15 amino acids. V shed 6 bases and J 3 bases; nucleotides not matched to a gene: 11. CDR3 sequence reads: CASSLDNAGVYEQYF. CDR3 bases: TGTGCCAGCAGCCTAGATAACGCGGGAGTCTACGAGCAGTACTTC.

This clonotype was seen many times. The chain carries TRBV19 and TRBJ1-5, with TRBD1 identical over 7 bases. V shed 8 bases and J 3 bases; nucleotides not matched to a gene: 4. CDR1 is LNHDA and CDR2 is SQIVND in the germline V gene (reference sequence). The CDR3 totals 13 residues. In DNA, the CDR3 is TGTGCCAGTGCAGGGACAGACAATCAGCCCCAGCATTTT. It specifies CASAGTDNQPQHF.

This clonotype has only a few counts. The gene calls are TRBV12-3 or TRBV12-4 and TRBJ2-7; D is unclear. The V end lost 6 bases, the J end lost 4 bases, and 22 bases lay between the germline ends. This CDR3 spans 16 amino acids. The CDR3 reads CASSRTDKATTYEQYF. In DNA form, the CDR3 reads TGTGCCAGCAGCCGGACCGACAAGGCTACGACTTACGAGCAGTACTTC.

V and J are TRBV25-1 and TRBJ2-1; 11 bases match TRBD2. This CDR3 region has 15 residues. Germline V gene data show CDR1 as MGHDK and CDR2 as SYGVNS. The V segment lost 5 bases and the J segment 10 bases; nucleotides outside the gene matches: 10. The chain's CDR3 is CASSPGLAARGEQFF. Here the CDR3 DNA reads TGTGCCAGCAGTCCGGGACTAGCGGCGAGGGGCGAGCAGTTCTTC.

The table lists this clonotype with many counts. The V call is TRBV2, the J call TRBJ2-7; 7 nucleotides align to TRBD1. Per germline, CDR1 SNHLY and CDR2 FYNNEI. Trimming cost V 6 bases and J 1 base; bases outside gene matches: 6. The CDR3 totals 14 residues. As DNA, the CDR3 is TGTGCCAGCAGGGGGACAGTCGAGTCCTACGAGCAGTACTTC. Translated: CASRGTVESYEQYF.

In this sample, this clonotype turned up many times. This chain uses TRBV20-1 with TRBJ2-7; 8 nucleotides line up with TRBD1. Germline values: CDR1 DFQATT, CDR2 SNEGSKA (reference sequence). Losses at the gene ends were 6 bases for V and 7 bases for J; bases not matched to a gene: 11. The CDR3 has 13 amino acids. Here the CDR3 DNA reads TGCAGTGCAATCGGACAGGGCCTCGGAGAGCAGTACTTC. Residues: CSAIGQGLGEQYF.

Many counts were recorded for this clonotype. The chain has TRBV20-1 and TRBJ1-1, with 11 bases aligning to TRBD1. This CDR3 comprises 13 residues. The germline V gene encodes CDR1 DFQATT and CDR2 SNEGSKA (reference sequence). This chain's CDR3 is CRTGDRGGTEAFF. The DNA for the CDR3 is TGCAGAACAGGGGACAGGGGGGGCACTGAAGCTTTCTTT.

This clonotype was observed many times. CDR3 protein: CASSPPLREWGQETQYF. CDR3 nucleotide sequence: TGTGCCAGCTCACCACCGTTACGGGAGTGGGGCCAAGAGACCCAGTACTTC. V gene TRBV18 combines with J gene TRBJ2-5; D perhaps matches TRBD2 (6 bases). The CDR3 extends over 17 amino acids. Germline V gene lookup returns CDR1 KGHSH and CDR2 LQKENI. V shed 0 bases and J shed 1 base, with 15 bases lying between them.